A selection of T cell receptor beta chains follows, all from one sample in a study of blood T cells in healthy people across ages. TCRdb re-analysed the 5' RACE reads in MiXCR, keeping a single row per CDR3 protein. The sample yields 800,000 to 950,000 distinct CDR3 sequences, approximately 32% seen once. The same sample was also studied in work on T cells of mothers and their children.

Sequenced sample: blood. The receptors stem from a woman between 40 and 55 years old in good health. CDR3s include the opening cysteine and the closing phenylalanine or tryptophan. D genes are given only for firm matches. Clone size appears in some rows only: once, few, many, or a class for an expanded clone.

j_call,v_call,d_call,clone_size,cdr3_aa,cdr3_nt
TRBJ1-2,TRBV5-1,TRBD1,NA,CASSLRTGLRDGYTF,TGCGCCAGCAGCTTGAGGACAGGATTACGAGATGGCTACACCTTC
TRBJ1-1,TRBV11-2,NA,NA,CASSSGEAFF,TGTGCCAGCAGCTCCGGTGAAGCTTTCTTT
TRBJ2-1,TRBV7-9,NA,NA,CASSFSGRRVDEQFF,TGTGCCAGCAGCTTCTCAGGGAGACGAGTAGATGAGCAGTTCTTC
TRBJ1-5,TRBV9,TRBD1,few,CASSEDRAMGQPQHF,TGTGCCAGCAGCGAAGACAGGGCCATGGGGCAGCCCCAGCATTTT
TRBJ2-6,TRBV7-9,TRBD1,NA,CASSPSTGVGANVLTF,TGTGCCAGCAGCCCAAGTACAGGGGTAGGGGCCAACGTCCTGACTTTC
TRBJ1-1,TRBV20-1,TRBD1,few,CSAGRDRAGTEAFF,TGCAGTGCTGGCCGAGACAGGGCTGGAACTGAAGCTTTCTTT
TRBJ1-6,TRBV29-1,TRBD1,many,CSVVTGGRNSPLHF,TGCAGCGTGGTAACAGGGGGCAGGAATTCACCCCTCCACTTT
TRBJ2-5,TRBV20-1,NA,many,CSAPTGLGQETQYF,TGCAGTGCTCCGACAGGATTGGGACAAGAGACCCAGTACTTC
TRBJ2-5,TRBV20-1,NA,many,CSAILPSETQYF,TGCAGTGCTATACTGCCCTCGGAGACCCAGTACTTC
TRBJ2-7,TRBV6-2/TRBV6-3,NA,few,CASSLQRLYEQYF,TGTGCCAGCAGTTTACAAAGACTCTACGAGCAGTACTTC
TRBJ1-1,TRBV12-3/TRBV12-4,NA,few,CASRNGQSEAFF,TGTGCCAGCAGGAATGGACAGAGTGAAGCTTTCTTT
TRBJ2-1,TRBV6-2/TRBV6-3,NA,once,CASTSLDRSRVEQFF,TGTGCCAGCACTTCCCTGGATCGATCAAGGGTTGAGCAGTTCTTC
TRBJ1-6,TRBV6-5,NA,NA,CASSLRGVNSPLHF,TGTGCCAGCAGCCTCAGGGGTGTAAATTCACCCCTCCACTTT
TRBJ2-6,TRBV28,NA,NA,CAGSSPSGSAGANVLTF,TGTGCTGGCAGTTCGCCCTCCGGCTCCGCCGGGGCCAACGTCCTGACTTTC
TRBJ2-3,TRBV12-3/TRBV12-4,NA,many,CASSSEDDPSTDTQYF,TGTGCCAGCAGTTCGGAGGACGACCCTAGCACAGATACGCAGTATTTT
TRBJ1-4,TRBV28,NA,few,CASTLGRGREKLFF,TGTGCCAGCACCTTGGGGAGGGGTCGGGAAAAACTGTTTTTT